Listed below are T cell receptor beta chains from one sample, sequenced in a study of blood T cell repertoires in COVID-19. TCRdb keeps only in-frame clones here, not all; method: immunoSEQ multiplex PCR. The table includes about 120,000 clones, around 86% detected once. The sample consisted of peripheral blood. The origin of the receptors is a woman aged 80 or older with acute or convalescent COVID-19. CDR3s include the opening cysteine and the closing phenylalanine or tryptophan. A D gene is named only where the DNA matches it firmly. Clone size, where shown, is once, few, many, or a class for clones that have expanded.

J gene: TRBJ2-1
D gene: NA
clone size: NA
V gene: TRBV10-3
CDR3 DNA: TGTGCCATCAGTGAGTCCTCACTAGCCTACAATGAGCAGTTCTTC
CDR3 protein: CAISESSLAYNEQFF

J gene: TRBJ1-5
D gene: NA
clone size: NA
V gene: TRBV9
CDR3 DNA: TGTGCCAGCAGCGTAGGTGGAGGCGATCAGCCCCAGCATTTT
CDR3 protein: CASSVGGGDQPQHF

J gene: TRBJ1-2
D gene: NA
clone size: NA
V gene: TRBV7-9
CDR3 DNA: TGTGCCAGCAGCTTAGGTGGACACAGCTATGGCTACACCTTC
CDR3 protein: CASSLGGHSYGYTF

J gene: TRBJ2-1
D gene: NA
clone size: NA
V gene: TRBV2
CDR3 DNA: TGTGCCAGCAGTTACACAGTCGCTGATGAGCAGTTCTTC
CDR3 protein: CASSYTVADEQFF

J gene: TRBJ1-2
D gene: TRBD1
clone size: once
V gene: TRBV19
CDR3 DNA: TGTGCCAGTACCCCGAATACAGGGGGCCACTATGGCTACACCTTC
CDR3 protein: CASTPNTGGHYGYTF

J gene: TRBJ1-1
D gene: NA
clone size: few
V gene: TRBV11-2
CDR3 DNA: TGTGCCAGCAGCTTAGTAGGAGGAACTTTGACTGAAGCTTTCTTT
CDR3 protein: CASSLVGGTLTEAFF

J gene: TRBJ1-4
D gene: TRBD1
clone size: NA
V gene: TRBV7-2
CDR3 DNA: TGTGCCAGCAGCTTTACAGGGGGTCGGGAAAAACTGTTTTTT
CDR3 protein: CASSFTGGREKLFF

J gene: TRBJ1-2
D gene: TRBD1
clone size: few
V gene: TRBV6-4
CDR3 DNA: TGTGCCAGGGACAGGGAGTATGGCTACACCTTC
CDR3 protein: CARDREYGYTF

J gene: TRBJ1-3
D gene: NA
clone size: NA
V gene: TRBV18
CDR3 DNA: TGTGCCAGCTCATCTATACAGGGATTGGGAAACACCATATATTTT
CDR3 protein: CASSSIQGLGNTIYF

J gene: TRBJ2-3
D gene: NA
clone size: NA
V gene: TRBV6-6
CDR3 DNA: TGTGCCAGCAGTTACTCGGACTTAGATACGCAGTATTTT
CDR3 protein: CASSYSDLDTQYF

J gene: TRBJ2-1
D gene: NA
clone size: NA
V gene: TRBV10-1
CDR3 DNA: TGCGCCAGCAGTGAGTCTTGGGGGGACCGCGAGCAGTTCTTC
CDR3 protein: CASSESWGDREQFF

J gene: TRBJ2-2
D gene: NA
clone size: NA
V gene: TRBV18
CDR3 DNA: TGTGCCAGCTCACCACAGGGGGCGAACACCGGGGAGCTGTTTTTT
CDR3 protein: CASSPQGANTGELFF

J gene: TRBJ1-1
D gene: NA
clone size: NA
V gene: TRBV19
CDR3 DNA: TGTGCCAGTAGTCCCCCTATGAACACTGAAGCTTTCTTT
CDR3 protein: CASSPPMNTEAFF

J gene: TRBJ1-2
D gene: TRBD1
clone size: NA
V gene: TRBV13
CDR3 DNA: TGTGCCAGCAGCTTAGACGCCCAGGGGGTGAAGTACACCTTC
CDR3 protein: CASSLDAQGVKYTF

J gene: TRBJ2-5
D gene: TRBD2
clone size: NA
V gene: TRBV3-1/TRBV3-2
CDR3 DNA: TGTGCCAGCAGCCAAGTCAAAGCGGGGGGACGAGAGACCCAGTACTTC
CDR3 protein: CASSQVKAGGRETQYF

J gene: TRBJ1-4
D gene: NA
clone size: once
V gene: TRBV5-6
CDR3 DNA: TGTGCCAGCAGCCCCCAAAGGGGGACTAATGAAAAACTGTTTTTT
CDR3 protein: CASSPQRGTNEKLFF

J gene: TRBJ1-3
D gene: NA
clone size: NA
V gene: TRBV19
CDR3 DNA: TGTGCCAGTAGTGCTCAGGGGAGCACTGGAAACACCATATATTTT
CDR3 protein: CASSAQGSTGNTIYF